The T cell receptor (beta chain) described here comes from a study of T cell clonality in common variable immunodeficiency. Broader study findings: In common variable immunodeficiency, TCR beta chains reportedly carried fewer deletions and N-nucleotide insertions. CVID subjects shared fewer TCRbeta clones than healthy controls did.

This clone was seen many times. The antigen is undetermined. The read is 3 residues too short to cover the CDR3 end, so that end is filled in from the germline J gene. Deletions cut 6 bases from V and 1 base from J, with 12 bases between. The CDR3 totals 15 residues. Germline V lookup: CDR1 SNHLY, CDR2 FYNNEI. Equal genomic DNA amounts from CVID and control samples were sequenced. Sequencing was performed with immunoSEQ multiplex PCR; in TCRdb, only in-frame clones are kept and a portion is missing. The data show about 45,000 clones, with none appearing a single time. Sample: peripheral blood mononuclear cells. The TCR sequence derives from a person between 18 and 70 years old in good health. J is TRBJ2-2 and V is TRBV2; D not resolved. CDR3 DNA (partial): TGTGCCAGCAGAGAGACAAGCCTGAACACCGGGGAG. This translates into CASRETSLNTGE. The whole CDR3 protein is CASRETSLNTGELFF.